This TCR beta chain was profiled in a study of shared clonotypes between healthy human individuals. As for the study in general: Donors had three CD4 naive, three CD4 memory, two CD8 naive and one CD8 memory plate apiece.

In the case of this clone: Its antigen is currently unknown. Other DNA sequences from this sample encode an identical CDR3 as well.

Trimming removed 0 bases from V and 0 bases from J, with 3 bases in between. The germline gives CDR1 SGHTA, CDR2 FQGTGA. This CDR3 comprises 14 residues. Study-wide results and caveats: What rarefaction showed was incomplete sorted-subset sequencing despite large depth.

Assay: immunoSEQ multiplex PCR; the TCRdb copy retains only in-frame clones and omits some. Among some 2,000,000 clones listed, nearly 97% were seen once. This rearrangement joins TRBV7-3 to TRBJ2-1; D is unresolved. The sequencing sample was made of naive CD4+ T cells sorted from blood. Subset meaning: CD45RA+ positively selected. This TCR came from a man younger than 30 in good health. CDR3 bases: TGTGCCAGCAGCTTAACTGGCTCCTACAATGAGCAGTTCTTC. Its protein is CASSLTGSYNEQFF.